This TCR beta chain emerged from a study of cytomegalovirus exposure and HLA in healthy donors. Study results and limitations: Analysis performed later found more than 15,000 TCR beta sequences associated with HLA alleles at 0.05 false discovery rate. CMV serostatus alone was available as immune exposure information.

PCR amplification relied on 60 Vbeta primers (plus 13 Jbeta primers). Clones were sequenced by immunoSEQ multiplex PCR, and TCRdb holds only the in-frame ones, with some missing. This sample has more than 150,000 clones, with around 80% found just once. Regarding this clone: Its target is not known.

CDR1 and CDR2 (germline): SGHTS, YDEGEE. The CDR3 runs to 14 residues. V was cut by 4 bases and J by 4 bases, with 14 bases left in between. The origin of this receptor is a man aged 35-49 years in good health and CMV-seronegative. The rearrangement joins TRBV5-8 to TRBJ1-2; D gene uncertain. The material sequenced was PBMCs. The CDR3, as DNA: TGTGCCAGCAGCCCTGGGAGACGCCTCTATGGCTACACCTTC. Translated, it gives CASSPGRRLYGYTF.